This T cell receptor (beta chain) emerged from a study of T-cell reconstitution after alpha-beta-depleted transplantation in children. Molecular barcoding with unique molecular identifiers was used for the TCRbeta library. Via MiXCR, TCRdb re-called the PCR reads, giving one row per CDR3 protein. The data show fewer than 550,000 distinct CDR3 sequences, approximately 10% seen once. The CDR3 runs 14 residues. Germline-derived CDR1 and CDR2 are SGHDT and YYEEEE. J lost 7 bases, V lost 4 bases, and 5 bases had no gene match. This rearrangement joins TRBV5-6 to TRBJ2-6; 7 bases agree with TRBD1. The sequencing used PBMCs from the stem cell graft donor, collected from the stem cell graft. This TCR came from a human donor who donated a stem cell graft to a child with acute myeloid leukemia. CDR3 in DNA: TGTGCCAGCAGCACCAGACAGGGAGCCAACGTCCTGACTTTC. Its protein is CASSTRQGANVLTF.